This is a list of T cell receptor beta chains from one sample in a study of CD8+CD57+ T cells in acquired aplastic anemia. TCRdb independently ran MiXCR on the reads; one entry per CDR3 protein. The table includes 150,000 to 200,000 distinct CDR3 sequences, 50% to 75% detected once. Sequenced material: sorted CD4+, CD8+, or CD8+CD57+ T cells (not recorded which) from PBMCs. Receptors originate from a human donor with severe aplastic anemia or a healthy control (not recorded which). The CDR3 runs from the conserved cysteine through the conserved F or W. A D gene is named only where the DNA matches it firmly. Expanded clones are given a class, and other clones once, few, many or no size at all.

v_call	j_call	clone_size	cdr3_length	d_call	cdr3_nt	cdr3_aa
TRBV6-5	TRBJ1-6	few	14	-	TGTGCCAGCAGAACGACGGGAAGGAATTCACCCCTCCACTTT	CASRTTGRNSPLHF
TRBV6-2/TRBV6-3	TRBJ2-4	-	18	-	TGTGCCAGCAGTTACCGAGCGGAAGGTGTGATTCCCAAAAACATTCAGTACTTC	CASSYRAEGVIPKNIQYF
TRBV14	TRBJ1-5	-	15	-	TGTGCCAGCTCACCAGAGGGATGGAGCAATCAGCCCCAGCATTTT	CASSPEGWSNQPQHF
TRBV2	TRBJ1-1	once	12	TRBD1	TGTGCCAGCAGGACAGGGGGAGCTGAAGCTTTCTTT	CASRTGGAEAFF
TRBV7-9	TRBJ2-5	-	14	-	TGTGCCAGCAGCTCCGAGTCTAGCTGGGGGACCCAGTACTTC	CASSSESSWGTQYF
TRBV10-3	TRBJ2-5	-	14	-	TGTGCCATCAGTCCTAGTGGGGGGCAAGAGACCCAGTACTTC	CAISPSGGQETQYF
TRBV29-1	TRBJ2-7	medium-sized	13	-	TGCAGCAAGCCGGGGACGAGCTCCTACGAGCAGTACTTC	CSKPGTSSYEQYF
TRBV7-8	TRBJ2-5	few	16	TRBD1	TGTGCCAGCAGCCCCCCCGGGACAGGGATCCAAGAGACCCAGTACTTC	CASSPPGTGIQETQYF
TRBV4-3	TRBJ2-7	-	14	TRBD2	TGCGCCAGTAAACCCGGGACTAGCGAATCCGAGCAGTACTTC	CASKPGTSESEQYF
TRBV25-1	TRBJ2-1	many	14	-	TGTGCCAGCAGACAGGTAGGCTCCTACAATGAGCAGTTCTTC	CASRQVGSYNEQFF
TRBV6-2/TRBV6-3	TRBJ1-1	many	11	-	TGTGCCAGCAGCCCAGCCGATGAAGCTTTCTTT	CASSPADEAFF
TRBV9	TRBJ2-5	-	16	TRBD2	TGTGCCAGCAGCGTAGGTCGACTAGCGGGAGGAGAGACCCAGTACTTC	CASSVGRLAGGETQYF
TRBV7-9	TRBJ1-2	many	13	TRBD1	TGTGCCAGCAGCCTGGGACAGATCTATGGCTACACCTTC	CASSLGQIYGYTF
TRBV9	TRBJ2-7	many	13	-	TGTGCCAGCAGCGTAGCCCCGGTGGGCGAGCAGTACTTC	CASSVAPVGEQYF
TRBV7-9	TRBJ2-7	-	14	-	TGTGCCAGCAGCTTAGTAAGGGTATCCTACGAGCAGTACTTC	CASSLVRVSYEQYF
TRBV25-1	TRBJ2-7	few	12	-	TGTGCCAGCAGTGAATTCAACCTAGACCGGTACTTC	CASSEFNLDRYF
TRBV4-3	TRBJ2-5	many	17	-	TGCGCCAGCAGCCAAGATGCTCCTGCGGGCCTCCAAGAGACCCAGTACTTC	CASSQDAPAGLQETQYF
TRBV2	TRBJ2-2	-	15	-	TGTGCCAGCAGTGAAATACAGGGGAACACCGGGGAGCTGTTTTTT	CASSEIQGNTGELFF
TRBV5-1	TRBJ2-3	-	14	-	TGCGCCAGCAGCTTGACGGGGCGGACAGATACGCAGTATTTT	CASSLTGRTDTQYF
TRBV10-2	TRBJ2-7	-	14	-	TGCGCCAGCAGTGAGAGGCAGGGTTGGGGCGAGCAGTACTTC	CASSERQGWGEQYF
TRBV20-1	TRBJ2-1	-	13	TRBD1	TGCAGTGCTCCCGGGACAGGGTTGAATGAGCAGTTCTTC	CSAPGTGLNEQFF
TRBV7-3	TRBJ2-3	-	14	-	TGTGCCAGCAGCCCCGGCTCGATGACTTATACGCAGTATTTT	CASSPGSMTYTQYF
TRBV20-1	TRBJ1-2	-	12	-	TGCAGTGCCCCAACAGGGCTTAGGGGCTACACCTTC	CSAPTGLRGYTF
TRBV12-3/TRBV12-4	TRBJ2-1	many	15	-	TGTGCCAGCAGTTTTAGTGGACAGCTATACAATGAGCAGTTCTTC	CASSFSGQLYNEQFF
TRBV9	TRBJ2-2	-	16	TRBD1	TGTGCCAGCAGCCCCCAAGACAGGGGAAACACCGGGGAGCTGTTTTTT	CASSPQDRGNTGELFF
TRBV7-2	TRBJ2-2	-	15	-	TGTGCCAGCAGCGAAGACTTCCCACCGTTCGGGGAGCTGTTTTTT	CASSEDFPPFGELFF